This T cell receptor (beta chain) is drawn from a study of cytomegalovirus exposure and HLA in healthy donors. Study information: The Caucasian-associated ancestry cluster held around 76% of 398 genotyped donors. Findings and caveats of the study: Researchers counted approximately 160 TCR beta chains as cytomegalovirus-associated.

To note about this clone: Antigen: not known.

The primer mix had 60 Vbeta and 13 Jbeta primers. The method was immunoSEQ multiplex PCR; TCRdb's version includes in-frame clones alone and lacks a portion of them. The table records 110,000 to 150,000 clones, less than 10% of them present only once. V gave up 6 bases and J gave up 2 bases, with 11 bases separating them. CDR1 and CDR2 (germline): MNHNS, SASEGT. This CDR3 comprises 13 residues. The sequence came from a male donor in good health and CMV-seronegative. The chain links TRBV6-1 to TRBJ2-7, with D perhaps TRBD2 (5 bases). Sequencing was performed on PBMCs. The CDR3 sequence: CASRTTAAYEQYF. The DNA of the CDR3 is TGTGCCAGCAGAACAACAGCGGCCTACGAGCAGTACTTC.